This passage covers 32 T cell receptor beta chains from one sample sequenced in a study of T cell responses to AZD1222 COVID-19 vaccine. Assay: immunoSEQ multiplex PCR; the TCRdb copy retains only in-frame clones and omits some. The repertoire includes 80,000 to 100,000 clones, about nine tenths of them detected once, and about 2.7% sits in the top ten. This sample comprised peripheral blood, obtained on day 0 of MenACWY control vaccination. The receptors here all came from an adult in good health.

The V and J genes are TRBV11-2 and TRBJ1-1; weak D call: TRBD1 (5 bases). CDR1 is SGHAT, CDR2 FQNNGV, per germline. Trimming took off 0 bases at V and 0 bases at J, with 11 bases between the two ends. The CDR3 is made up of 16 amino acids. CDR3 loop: CASSLEPGLMNTEAFF. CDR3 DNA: TGTGCCAGCAGCTTAGAACCGGGACTGATGAACACTGAAGCTTTCTTT. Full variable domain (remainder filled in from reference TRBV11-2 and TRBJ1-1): EAGVAQSPRYKIIEKRQSVAFWCNPISGHATLYWYQQILGQGPKLLIQFQNNGVVDDSQLPKDRFSAERLKGVDSTLKIQPAKLEDSAVYLCASSLEPGLMNTEAFFGQGTRLTVV.

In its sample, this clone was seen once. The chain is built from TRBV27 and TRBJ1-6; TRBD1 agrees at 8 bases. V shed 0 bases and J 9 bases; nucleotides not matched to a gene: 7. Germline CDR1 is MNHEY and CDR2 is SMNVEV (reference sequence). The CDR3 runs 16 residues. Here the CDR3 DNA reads TGTGCCAGCAGTTTATCAGCAGGGGGCATGGTTTCACCCCTCCACTTT. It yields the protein CASSLSAGGMVSPLHF.

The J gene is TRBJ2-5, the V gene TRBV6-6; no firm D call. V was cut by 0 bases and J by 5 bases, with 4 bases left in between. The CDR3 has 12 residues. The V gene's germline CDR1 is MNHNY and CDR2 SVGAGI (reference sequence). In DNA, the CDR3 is TGTGCCAGCAGTTACTCAGGCGAGACCCAGTACTTC. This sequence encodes CASSYSGETQYF.

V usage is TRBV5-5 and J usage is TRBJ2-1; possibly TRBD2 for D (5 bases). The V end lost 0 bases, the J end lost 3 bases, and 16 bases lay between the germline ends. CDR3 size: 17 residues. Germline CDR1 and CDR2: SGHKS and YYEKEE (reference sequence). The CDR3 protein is CASSLGGLAPSYNEQFF. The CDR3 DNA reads TGTGCCAGCAGCTTGGGTGGGCTAGCCCCTAGCTACAATGAGCAGTTCTTC.

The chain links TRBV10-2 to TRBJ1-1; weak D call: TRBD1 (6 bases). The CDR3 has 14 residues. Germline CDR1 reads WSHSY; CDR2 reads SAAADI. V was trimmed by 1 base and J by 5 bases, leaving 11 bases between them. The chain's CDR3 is CASSEFIGGTEAFF. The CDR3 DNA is TGCGCCAGCAGTGAGTTTATAGGGGGTACTGAAGCTTTCTTT.

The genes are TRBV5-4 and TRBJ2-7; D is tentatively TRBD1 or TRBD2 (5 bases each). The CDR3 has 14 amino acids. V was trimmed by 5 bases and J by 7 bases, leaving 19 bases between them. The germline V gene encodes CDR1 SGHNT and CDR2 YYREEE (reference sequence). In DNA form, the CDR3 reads TGTGCCAGCAGTCCCGGGACCCCGGGCCCGGAGCAGTACTTC. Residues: CASSPGTPGPEQYF.

In DNA, the CDR3 is TGTGCCAGCAGCCCCGGAGACAGGCTGGGGGAGCTGTTTTTT. This codes for CASSPGDRLGELFF. The chain links TRBV2 to TRBJ2-2; D perhaps matches TRBD1 (6 bases). The V gene lost 6 bases and the J gene lost 8 bases, with 16 bases spanning the gap. This CDR3 contains 14 residues. Germline CDR1 reads SNHLY; CDR2 reads FYNNEI.

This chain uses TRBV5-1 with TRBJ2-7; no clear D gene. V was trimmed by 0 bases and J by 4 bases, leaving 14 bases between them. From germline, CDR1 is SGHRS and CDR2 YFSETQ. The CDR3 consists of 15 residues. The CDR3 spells CASSLAYGSLYEQYF. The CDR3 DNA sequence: TGCGCCAGCAGCTTGGCATACGGCAGCCTTTACGAGCAGTACTTC.

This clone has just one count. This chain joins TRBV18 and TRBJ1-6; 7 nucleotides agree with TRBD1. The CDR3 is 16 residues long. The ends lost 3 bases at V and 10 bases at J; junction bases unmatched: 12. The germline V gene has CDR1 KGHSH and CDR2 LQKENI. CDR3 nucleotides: TGTGCCAGCTCACCCTCGATGACAGGGCGGGGCTCACCCCTCCACTTT. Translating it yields CASSPSMTGRGSPLHF. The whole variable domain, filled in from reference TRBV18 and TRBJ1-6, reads NAGVMQNPRHLVRRRGQEARLRCSPMKGHSHVYWYRQLPEEGLKFMVYLQKENIIDESGMPKERFSAEFPKEGPSILRIQQVVRGDSAAYFCASSPSMTGRGSPLHFGNGTRLTVT.

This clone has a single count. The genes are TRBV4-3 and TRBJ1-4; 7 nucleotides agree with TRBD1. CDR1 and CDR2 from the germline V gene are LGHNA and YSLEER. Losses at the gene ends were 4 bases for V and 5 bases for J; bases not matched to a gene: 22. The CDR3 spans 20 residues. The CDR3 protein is CASSPSTGNVDWYSNEKLFF. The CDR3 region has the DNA TGCGCCAGCAGCCCCTCGACAGGGAATGTGGACTGGTATTCGAATGAAAAACTGTTTTTT.

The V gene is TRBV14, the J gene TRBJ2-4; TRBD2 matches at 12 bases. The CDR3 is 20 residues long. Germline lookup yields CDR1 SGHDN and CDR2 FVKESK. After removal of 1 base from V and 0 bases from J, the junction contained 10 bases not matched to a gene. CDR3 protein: CASSQGPSGGASQAKNIQYF. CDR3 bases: TGTGCCAGCAGCCAAGGACCTAGCGGGGGGGCCAGCCAAGCCAAAAACATTCAGTACTTC.

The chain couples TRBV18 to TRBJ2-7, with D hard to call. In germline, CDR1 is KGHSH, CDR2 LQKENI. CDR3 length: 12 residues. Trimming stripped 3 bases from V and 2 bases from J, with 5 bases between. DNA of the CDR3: TGTGCCAGCTCACCCGGTCCCTACGAGCAGTACTTC. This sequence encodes CASSPGPYEQYF.

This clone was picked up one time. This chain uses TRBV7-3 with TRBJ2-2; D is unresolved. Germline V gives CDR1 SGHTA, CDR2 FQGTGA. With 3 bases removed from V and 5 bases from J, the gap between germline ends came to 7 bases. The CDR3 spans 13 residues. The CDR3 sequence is CASSLEPTGELFF. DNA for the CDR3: TGTGCCAGCAGCTTGGAACCGACCGGGGAGCTGTTTTTT.

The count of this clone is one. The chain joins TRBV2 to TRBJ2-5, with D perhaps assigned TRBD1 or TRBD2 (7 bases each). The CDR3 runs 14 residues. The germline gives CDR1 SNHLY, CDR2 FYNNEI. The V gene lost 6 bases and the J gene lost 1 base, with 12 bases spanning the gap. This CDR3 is CASRGQRGQETQYF. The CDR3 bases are TGTGCCAGCAGGGGACAGCGGGGCCAAGAGACCCAGTACTTC.

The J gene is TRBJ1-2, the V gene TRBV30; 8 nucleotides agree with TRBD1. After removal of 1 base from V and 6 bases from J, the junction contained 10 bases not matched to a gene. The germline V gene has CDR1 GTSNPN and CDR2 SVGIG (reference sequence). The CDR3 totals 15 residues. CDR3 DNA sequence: TGTGCCTGGAGTGACTTGGACAGGGTTAGCAATGGCTACACCTTC. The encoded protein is CAWSDLDRVSNGYTF.

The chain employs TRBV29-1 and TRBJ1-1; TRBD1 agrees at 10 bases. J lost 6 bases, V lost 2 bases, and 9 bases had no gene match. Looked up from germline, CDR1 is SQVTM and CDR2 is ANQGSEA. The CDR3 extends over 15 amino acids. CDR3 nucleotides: TGCAGCGTTGAATTGGGGCGGACAGGGGGGGCTGAAGCTTTCTTT. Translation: CSVELGRTGGAEAFF.

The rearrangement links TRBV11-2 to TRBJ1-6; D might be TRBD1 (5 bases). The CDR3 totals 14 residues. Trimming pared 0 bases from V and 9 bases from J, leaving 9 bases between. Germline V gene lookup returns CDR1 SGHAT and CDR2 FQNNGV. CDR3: CASSLEGRASPLHF. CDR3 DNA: TGTGCCAGCAGCTTAGAGGGCAGGGCTTCACCCCTCCACTTT.

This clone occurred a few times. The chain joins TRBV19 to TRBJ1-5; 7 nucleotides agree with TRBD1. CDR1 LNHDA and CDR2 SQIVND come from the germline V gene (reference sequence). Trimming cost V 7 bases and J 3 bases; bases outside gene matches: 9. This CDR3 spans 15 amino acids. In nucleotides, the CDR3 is TGTGCCAGTAACCCGGGGGGACAGTACAATCAGCCCCAGCATTTT. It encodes CASNPGGQYNQPQHF.

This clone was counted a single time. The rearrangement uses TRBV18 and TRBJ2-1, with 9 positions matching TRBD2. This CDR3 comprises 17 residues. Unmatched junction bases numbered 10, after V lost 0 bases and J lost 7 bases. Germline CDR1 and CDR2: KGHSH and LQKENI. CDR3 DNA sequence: TGTGCCAGCTCACCACCCGGGATGAGGCGGGGGGGGAATGAGCAGTTCTTC. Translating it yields CASSPPGMRRGGNEQFF.

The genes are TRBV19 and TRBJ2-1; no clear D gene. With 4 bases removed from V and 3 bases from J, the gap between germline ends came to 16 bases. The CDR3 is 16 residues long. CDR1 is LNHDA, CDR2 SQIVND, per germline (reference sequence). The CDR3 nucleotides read TGTGCCAGTAGTACCCGTTTGGGGTCCGGCTACAATGAGCAGTTCTTC. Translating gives CASSTRLGSGYNEQFF.

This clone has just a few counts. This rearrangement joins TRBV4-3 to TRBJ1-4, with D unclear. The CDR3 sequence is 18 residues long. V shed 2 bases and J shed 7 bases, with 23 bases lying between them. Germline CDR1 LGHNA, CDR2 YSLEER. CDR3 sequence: CASSQSVMSGNRAEKLFF. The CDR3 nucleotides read TGCGCCAGCAGCCAATCGGTAATGTCCGGGAATAGAGCTGAAAAACTGTTTTTT.

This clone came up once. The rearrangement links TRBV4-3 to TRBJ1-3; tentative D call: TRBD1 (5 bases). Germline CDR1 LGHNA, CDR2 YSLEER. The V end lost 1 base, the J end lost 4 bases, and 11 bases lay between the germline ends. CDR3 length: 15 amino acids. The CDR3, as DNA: TGCGCCAGCAGCCAAGGGCAGGGAGACGGAAACACCATATATTTT. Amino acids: CASSQGQGDGNTIYF.

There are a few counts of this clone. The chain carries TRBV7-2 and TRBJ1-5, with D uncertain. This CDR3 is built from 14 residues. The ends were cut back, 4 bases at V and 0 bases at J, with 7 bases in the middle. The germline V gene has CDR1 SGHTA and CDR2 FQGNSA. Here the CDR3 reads CASSYGVSNQPQHF. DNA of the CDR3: TGTGCCAGCAGCTACGGCGTTAGCAATCAGCCCCAGCATTTT.

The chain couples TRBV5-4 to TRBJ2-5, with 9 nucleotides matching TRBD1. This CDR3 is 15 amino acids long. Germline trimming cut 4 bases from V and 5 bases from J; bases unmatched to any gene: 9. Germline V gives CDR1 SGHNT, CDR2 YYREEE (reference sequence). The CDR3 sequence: CASSRTTGGGETQYF. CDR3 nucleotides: TGTGCCAGCAGCCGAACGACAGGGGGAGGTGAGACCCAGTACTTC.

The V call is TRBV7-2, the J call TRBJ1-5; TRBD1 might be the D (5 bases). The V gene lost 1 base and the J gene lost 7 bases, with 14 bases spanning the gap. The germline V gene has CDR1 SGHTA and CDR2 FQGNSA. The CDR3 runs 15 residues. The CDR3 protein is CASSLEAGSFQPQHF. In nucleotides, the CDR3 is TGTGCCAGCAGCTTAGAGGCAGGGAGTTTCCAGCCCCAGCATTTT.

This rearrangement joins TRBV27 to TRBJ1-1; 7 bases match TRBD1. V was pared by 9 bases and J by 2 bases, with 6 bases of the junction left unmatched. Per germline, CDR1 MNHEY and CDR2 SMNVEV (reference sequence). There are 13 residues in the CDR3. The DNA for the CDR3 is TGTGCCAGTGCAGGGGGAGGAAACACTGAAGCTTTCTTT. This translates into CASAGGGNTEAFF.

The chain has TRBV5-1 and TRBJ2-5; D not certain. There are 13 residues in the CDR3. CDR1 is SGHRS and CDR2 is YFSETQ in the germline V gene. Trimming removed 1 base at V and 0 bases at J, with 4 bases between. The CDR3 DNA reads TGCGCCAGCAGCTTGCCAAACCAAGAGACCCAGTACTTC. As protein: CASSLPNQETQYF.

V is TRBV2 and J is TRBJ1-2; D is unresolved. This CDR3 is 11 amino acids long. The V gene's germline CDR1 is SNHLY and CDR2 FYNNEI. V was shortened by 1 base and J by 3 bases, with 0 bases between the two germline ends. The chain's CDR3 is CASSEDYGYTF. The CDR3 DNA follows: TGTGCCAGCAGTGAAGACTATGGCTACACCTTC.

The CDR3 is CASRQGWADTQYF. In DNA form, the CDR3 reads TGTGCCAGCAGACAGGGCTGGGCAGATACGCAGTATTTT. The chain couples TRBV5-6 to TRBJ2-3, with D tentatively TRBD1 (6 bases). Trimming removed 5 bases from V and 4 bases from J, with 11 bases in between. CDR1 and CDR2 (germline): SGHDT, YYEEEE. CDR3 length equals 13 residues.

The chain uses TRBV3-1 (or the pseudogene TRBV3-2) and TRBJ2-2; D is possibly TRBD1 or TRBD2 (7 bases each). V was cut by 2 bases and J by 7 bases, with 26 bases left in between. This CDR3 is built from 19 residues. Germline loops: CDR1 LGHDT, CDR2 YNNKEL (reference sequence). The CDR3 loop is CASSQTGRVATGEGGELFF. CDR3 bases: TGTGCCAGCAGCCAAACGGGCAGAGTCGCAACAGGGGAGGGCGGGGAGCTGTTTTTT.

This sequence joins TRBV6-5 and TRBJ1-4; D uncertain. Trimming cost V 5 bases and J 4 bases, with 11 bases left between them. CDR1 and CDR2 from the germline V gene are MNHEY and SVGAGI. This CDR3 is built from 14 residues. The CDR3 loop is CASSPQYSNEKLFF. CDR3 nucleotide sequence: TGTGCCAGCAGTCCCCAGTACAGTAATGAAAAACTGTTTTTT.

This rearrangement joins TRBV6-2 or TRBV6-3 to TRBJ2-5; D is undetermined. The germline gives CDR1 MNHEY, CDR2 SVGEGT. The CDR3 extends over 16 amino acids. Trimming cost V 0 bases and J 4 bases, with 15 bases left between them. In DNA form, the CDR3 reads TGTGCCAGCAGTTACTCGATTGAAAGGTGGGGAGAGACCCAGTACTTC. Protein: CASSYSIERWGETQYF.